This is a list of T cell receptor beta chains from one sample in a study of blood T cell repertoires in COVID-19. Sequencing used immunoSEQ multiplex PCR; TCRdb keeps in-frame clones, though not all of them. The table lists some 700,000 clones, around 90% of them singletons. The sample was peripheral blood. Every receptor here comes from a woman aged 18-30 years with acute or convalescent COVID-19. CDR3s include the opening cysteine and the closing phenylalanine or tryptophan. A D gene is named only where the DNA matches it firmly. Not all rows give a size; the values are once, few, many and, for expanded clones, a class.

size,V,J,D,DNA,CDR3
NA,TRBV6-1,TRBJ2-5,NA,TGTGCCAGCAGTGAAGCCAGGGAGACCCAGTACTTC,CASSEARETQYF
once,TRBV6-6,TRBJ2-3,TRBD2,TGTGCCAGCAGACGCGGGGGAAGCACAGATACGCAGTATTTT,CASRRGGSTDTQYF
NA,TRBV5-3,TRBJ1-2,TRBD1,TGTGCCAGAAGCTTGGCGACAGGGAACTATGGCTACACCTTC,CARSLATGNYGYTF
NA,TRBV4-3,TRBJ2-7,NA,TGCGCCAGCAGCCACGCCTACCAGGGTACCGAGCAGTACTTC,CASSHAYQGTEQYF
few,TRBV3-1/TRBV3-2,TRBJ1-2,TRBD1,TGTGCCAGCAGCCGAGGGGACAGGCTTAACTATGGCTACACCTTC,CASSRGDRLNYGYTF
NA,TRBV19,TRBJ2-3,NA,TGTGCCAGTATGGTCGGCGGCAACACAGATACGCAGTATTTT,CASMVGGNTDTQYF
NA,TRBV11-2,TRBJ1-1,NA,TGTGCCAGCAGCTTAGATCGGAGGATTTGGAACACTGAAGCTTTCTTT,CASSLDRRIWNTEAFF
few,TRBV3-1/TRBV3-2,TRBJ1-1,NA,TGTGCCAGCAGCCGAAGCAAGAACACTGAAGCTTTCTTT,CASSRSKNTEAFF
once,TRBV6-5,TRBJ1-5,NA,TGTGCCAGCAGTTACTCGGGGGAGGGGCCCCAGCATTTT,CASSYSGEGPQHF
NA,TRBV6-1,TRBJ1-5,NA,TGTGCCAGCAGTGAGTCGGGGGGATTATCCTTAAGCAATCAGCCCCAGCATTTT,CASSESGGLSLSNQPQHF